The next 30 T cell receptor beta chains were all read from a single sample in a study of T cell changes during pregnancy in multiple sclerosis. Produced via immunoSEQ multiplex PCR; TCRdb's table is partial and in-frame only. The data hold approximately 85,000 clones, with over 90% observed a single time. Sequenced material: peripheral blood, taken in the third trimester of pregnancy. The receptors were sampled from a female donor with multiple sclerosis, enrolled in a pregnancy study.

The V call is TRBV5-6, the J call TRBJ1-2, with 11 nucleotides matching TRBD1. The CDR3 spans 16 residues. The V gene's germline CDR1 is SGHDT and CDR2 YYEEEE. Trimming took 3 bases from V and 2 from J; bases not matched to a gene: 6. The CDR3 reads CASSSFRTGGNYGYTF. In nucleotides, the CDR3 is TGTGCCAGCAGCTCGTTTCGGACAGGGGGCAACTATGGCTACACCTTC.

This chain joins TRBV7-3 and TRBJ2-7, with 7 bases lining up with TRBD2. From germline, CDR1 is SGHTA and CDR2 FQGTGA. Trimming cost V 1 base and J 3 bases; bases outside gene matches: 3. The CDR3 totals 14 residues. The CDR3 region is CASSLRLAVYEQYF. The CDR3 DNA is TGTGCCAGCAGCTTAAGGCTAGCGGTCTACGAGCAGTACTTC. The full variable domain, completed using reference TRBV7-3 and TRBJ2-7, is GAGVSQTPSNKVTEKGKYVELRCDPISGHTALYWYRQSLGQGPEFLIYFQGTGAADDSGLPNDRFFAVRPEGSVSTLKIQRTERGDSAVYLCASSLRLAVYEQYFGPGTRLTVT.

The genes are TRBV7-6 and TRBJ1-2; no firm D call. Germline CDR1 SGHVS, CDR2 FNYEAQ. This CDR3 spans 14 amino acids. Trimming cost V 1 base and J 3 bases, with 9 bases left between them. This chain's CDR3 is CASSLDGEYYGYTF. The CDR3 DNA reads TGTGCCAGCAGCTTAGATGGAGAGTACTATGGCTACACCTTC.

The sample holds one count of this clone. This chain connects TRBV19 to TRBJ1-1; 8 nucleotides match TRBD1. The V gene's germline CDR1 is LNHDA and CDR2 SQIVND (reference sequence). The CDR3 contains 17 residues. V lost 4 bases, J lost 10 bases, and 20 bases stayed unmatched. The CDR3: CASSTPPRSGGGEGAFF. CDR3 nucleotides: TGTGCCAGTAGTACGCCCCCACGATCAGGGGGCGGGGAGGGAGCTTTCTTT.

The chain carries TRBV13 and TRBJ1-2; D may be TRBD1 (5 bases). Germline V CDR1 and CDR2: PRHDT, FYEKMQ (reference sequence). CDR3 length equals 15 residues. V was cut by 0 bases and J by 8 bases, with 16 bases left in between. CDR3 coding DNA: TGTGCCAGCAGCTTAGGCCTGGGGGGATTGCAGGGCTACACCTTC. It translates to CASSLGLGGLQGYTF.

The chain links TRBV9 to TRBJ1-6, with a weak D call TRBD1 (5 bases). The V end was cut by 0 bases, the J end by 10 bases, with 11 bases between. The CDR3 is made up of 14 amino acids. In germline, CDR1 is SGDLS, CDR2 YYNGEE. The CDR3: CASSVGQLTSPLHF. As DNA, the CDR3 is TGTGCCAGCAGCGTAGGACAGCTAACCTCACCCCTCCACTTT.

This clone was observed once. Here the CDR3 reads CASSLYDLAGELFF. The DNA of the CDR3 is TGTGCCAGCAGCTTATATGACTTGGCCGGGGAGCTGTTTTTT. This chain links TRBV7-6 with TRBJ2-2; D gene uncertain. This CDR3 spans 14 amino acids. Trimming removed 2 bases at V and 6 bases at J, with 10 bases between. Germline assignment: CDR1 SGHVS and CDR2 FNYEAQ. The variable domain in full, completed from reference TRBV7-6 and TRBJ2-2, reads GAGVSQSPRYKVTKRGQDVALRCDPISGHVSLYWYRQALGQGPEFLTYFNYEAQQDKSGLPNDRFSAERPEGSISTLTIQRTEQRDSAMYRCASSLYDLAGELFFGEGSRLTVL.

The chain employs TRBV25-1 and TRBJ1-2; tentatively, D is TRBD1 (5 bases). Germline V gene data show CDR1 as MGHDK and CDR2 as SYGVNS. The CDR3 covers 14 residues. V was cut by 3 bases and J by 4 bases, with 12 bases left in between. The CDR3: CASSDGARSYGYTF. CDR3 DNA sequence: TGTGCCAGCAGTGATGGGGCACGGAGCTATGGCTACACCTTC.

This clone occurred once. The chain recombines TRBV2 with TRBJ1-2; D is perhaps TRBD1 (5 bases). Per the germline V gene, CDR1 is SNHLY and CDR2 is FYNNEI. The CDR3 totals 16 residues. The ends were cut back, 0 bases at V and 6 bases at J, with 17 bases in the middle. CDR3: CASSEALVGHYDGYTF. The CDR3 nucleotides read TGTGCCAGCAGTGAAGCGCTTGTCGGACATTATGATGGCTACACCTTC.

V gene TRBV19 combines with J gene TRBJ1-2; D possibly corresponds to TRBD1 (5 bases). V was pared by 1 base and J by 8 bases, with 14 bases between. Germline-derived CDR1 and CDR2 are LNHDA and SQIVND (reference sequence). CDR3 length: 14 amino acids. The CDR3 bases are TGTGCCAGTAGTATAGGACAGATCGGGTCCGGCTACACCTTC. Protein product: CASSIGQIGSGYTF.

V and J are TRBV19 and TRBJ2-5, with TRBD2 as a possible D gene (6 bases). Trimming took 5 bases from V and 4 from J, leaving 17 bases between them. Germline V gives CDR1 LNHDA, CDR2 SQIVND (reference sequence). The CDR3 sequence is 15 residues long. CDR3 DNA sequence: TGTGCCAGTAGTCCACTGGGTAACGGGGGAGAGACCCAGTACTTC. Amino acids: CASSPLGNGGETQYF.

V usage is TRBV19 and J usage is TRBJ2-5; weak D call: TRBD1 (6 bases). Germline-derived CDR1 and CDR2 are LNHDA and SQIVND (reference sequence). The CDR3 consists of 15 residues. V shed 6 bases and J shed 7 bases, with 21 bases lying between them. The CDR3 DNA reads as TGTGCCAGTAGAAACCGGGACACCCCGGGTGGGACCCAGTACTTC. It yields the protein CASRNRDTPGGTQYF.

This clone was detected only once. The chain combines TRBV9 with TRBJ1-1; D is unresolved. Germline V lookup: CDR1 SGDLS, CDR2 YYNGEE. V lost 3 bases and J lost 3, with 12 bases in between. This CDR3 contains 14 residues. CDR3 sequence: CASSATSTDTEAFF. The DNA of the CDR3 is TGTGCCAGCAGCGCGACAAGCACCGACACTGAAGCTTTCTTT.

The chain couples TRBV5-1 to TRBJ2-5, with D unclear. Germline-derived CDR1 and CDR2 are SGHRS and YFSETQ. The CDR3 contains 13 residues. V was cut by 1 base and J by 4 bases, with 8 bases left in between. The CDR3, as DNA: TGCGCCAGCAGCTTGCTTAGCAGAGAGACCCAGTACTTC. This codes for CASSLLSRETQYF.

The V and J genes are TRBV29-1 and TRBJ1-5, with TRBD1 matching over 8 bases. The CDR3 is made up of 13 amino acids. After removal of 6 bases from V and 6 bases from J, the junction contained 7 bases not matched to a gene. Looked up from germline, CDR1 is SQVTM and CDR2 is ANQGSEA. Here the CDR3 DNA reads TGCAGCGTCCGGGACAGGCAGGGTCAGCCCCAGCATTTT. Residues: CSVRDRQGQPQHF.

The chain recombines TRBV5-6 with TRBJ1-4, with D possibly matching TRBD1 (6 bases). Germline CDR1 SGHDT, CDR2 YYEEEE. V was pared by 2 bases and J by 6 bases, with 11 bases between. There are 14 residues in the CDR3. CDR3 nucleotide sequence: TGTGCCAGCAGCTTACAGGGAAAAGATGAAAAACTGTTTTTT. Translation gives CASSLQGKDEKLFF.

This chain joins TRBV19 and TRBJ1-1; D unresolved. The ends were cut back, 1 base at V and 5 bases at J, with 14 bases in the middle. Germline V gives CDR1 LNHDA, CDR2 SQIVND (reference sequence). The CDR3 contains 15 residues. The CDR3 sequence is CASSIGVPPGTEAFF. CDR3 DNA sequence: TGTGCCAGTAGTATAGGGGTCCCACCGGGAACTGAAGCTTTCTTT.

This clone was seen just once. Other DNA variants within this sample encode the same CDR3. This chain joins TRBV19 and TRBJ1-5; D is unresolved. The V gene lost 1 base and the J gene lost 6 bases, with 4 bases spanning the gap. The germline V gene has CDR1 LNHDA and CDR2 SQIVND (reference sequence). The CDR3 consists of 12 residues. The CDR3 sequence: CASSIGGQPQHF. The CDR3 DNA reads TGTGCCAGTAGTATAGGAGGTCAGCCCCAGCATTTT.

This rearrangement joins TRBV13 to TRBJ2-3; TRBD1 is a possible D gene (7 bases). Germline assignment: CDR1 PRHDT and CDR2 FYEKMQ (reference sequence). The V and J ends lost 2 bases and 2 bases respectively, with 14 bases between them. The CDR3 spans 16 residues. The DNA of the CDR3 is TGTGCCAGCAGCTTAAAACAGGGGAGGTTCACAGATACGCAGTATTTT. It yields the protein CASSLKQGRFTDTQYF.

The rearrangement uses TRBV11-2 and TRBJ1-2; tentative D call: TRBD1 (6 bases). Trimming pared 2 bases from V and 3 bases from J, leaving 16 bases between. Germline loops: CDR1 SGHAT, CDR2 FQNNGV. The CDR3 has 16 residues. The CDR3 DNA sequence: TGTGCCAGCAGCTTAAGGTTGTTGGGGGCTGACTATGGCTACACCTTC. Translation gives CASSLRLLGADYGYTF.

The chain employs TRBV27 and TRBJ2-7; D possibly corresponds to TRBD1 (7 bases). The CDR3 loop spans 13 amino acids. Trimming pared 10 bases from V and 1 base from J, leaving 14 bases between. Per the germline V gene, CDR1 is MNHEY and CDR2 is SMNVEV (reference sequence). The CDR3: CATQGGPSYEQYF. In DNA, the CDR3 is TGTGCCACCCAGGGGGGCCCTTCCTACGAGCAGTACTTC.

This chain connects TRBV9 to TRBJ2-7, with 10 nucleotides matching TRBD1. V lost 0 bases to trimming and J lost 1 base; unmatched junction nucleotides: 1. This CDR3 has 15 amino acids. Germline CDR1 and CDR2: SGDLS and YYNGEE. This CDR3 reads CASSVGTGGSYEQYF. For the CDR3, the DNA is TGTGCCAGCAGCGTAGGGACAGGGGGTTCCTACGAGCAGTACTTC.

As regards this clone: Other DNA sequences in the sample encode the same CDR3. The rearrangement links TRBV9 to TRBJ1-1; D call uncertain. Per germline, CDR1 SGDLS and CDR2 YYNGEE. The CDR3 covers 13 residues. V dropped 0 bases and J dropped 5 bases, with 8 bases sitting between them. The CDR3 loop reads CASSVVSGTEAFF. CDR3 coding DNA: TGTGCCAGCAGCGTAGTATCGGGGACTGAAGCTTTCTTT.

This chain joins TRBV30 and TRBJ2-1; D is uncertain. The ends were cut back, 3 bases at V and 5 bases at J, with 5 bases in the middle. The germline V gene encodes CDR1 GTSNPN and CDR2 SVGIG (reference sequence). CDR3 length: 11 residues. This chain's CDR3 is CAWRRDNEQFF. The CDR3 bases are TGTGCCTGGAGGCGAGACAATGAGCAGTTCTTC.

The chain has TRBV29-1 and TRBJ1-1; 7 positions agree with TRBD1. Germline V gene lookup returns CDR1 SQVTM and CDR2 ANQGSEA. This CDR3 spans 11 amino acids. V was pared by 7 bases and J by 6 bases, with 5 bases of the junction left unmatched. The CDR3 region is CSARQGSEAFF. The DNA for the CDR3 is TGCAGCGCTCGACAGGGATCTGAAGCTTTCTTT.

The chain is built from TRBV5-1 and TRBJ2-2, with 7 bases lining up with TRBD1. Germline V gene sequence: CDR1 SGHRS, CDR2 YFSETQ. With 4 bases clipped from V and 1 base from J, the junction kept 4 bases outside the gene matches. The CDR3 has 15 residues. The CDR3 is CASSPTGVNTGELFF. As DNA, the CDR3 is TGCGCCAGCAGCCCCACAGGGGTGAACACCGGGGAGCTGTTTTTT.

Only a few counts were recorded for this clone. The rearrangement uses TRBV27 and TRBJ2-1; D might be TRBD1 (6 bases). CDR3 length: 12 amino acids. The V end lost 3 bases, the J end lost 16 bases, and 16 bases lay between the germline ends. Germline CDR1 and CDR2: MNHEY and SMNVEV (reference sequence). The CDR3 DNA follows: TGTGCCAGCAGTTTCGCTGGGGGCCGAATATTCTTC. This translates into CASSFAGGRIFF.

The rearrangement joins TRBV19 to TRBJ2-5; 11 nucleotides line up with TRBD1. CDR3 size: 15 residues. Trimming cost V 5 bases and J 4 bases; bases outside gene matches: 6. Germline CDR1 reads LNHDA; CDR2 reads SQIVND (reference sequence). CDR3 region: CASSGTGGQSETQYF. In nucleotides, the CDR3 is TGTGCCAGTAGTGGGACAGGGGGTCAGTCAGAGACCCAGTACTTC.

The chain carries TRBV6-5 and TRBJ1-4, with D hard to call. The V and J ends lost 2 bases and 10 bases respectively, with 17 bases between them. The CDR3 consists of 15 residues. Germline-derived CDR1 and CDR2 are MNHEY and SVGAGI. CDR3 amino acids: CASSYGQSGKPKLFF. DNA of the CDR3: TGTGCCAGCAGTTACGGGCAAAGCGGGAAACCAAAACTGTTTTTT.

A single count supports this clone. J is TRBJ2-6 and V is TRBV6-5; 8 nucleotides agree with TRBD1. V shed 6 bases and J 4 bases; nucleotides not matched to a gene: 5. CDR3 length: 15 amino acids. From germline, CDR1 is MNHEY and CDR2 SVGAGI. This chain's CDR3 is CASSDRGAGANVLTF. CDR3 sequence (DNA): TGTGCCAGCAGCGACAGGGGAGCGGGGGCCAACGTCCTGACTTTC.